Each of the 25 T cell receptor beta chains below was sequenced from the same sample in a study of cytomegalovirus exposure and HLA in healthy donors. The table came from immunoSEQ multiplex PCR; TCRdb's copy has only in-frame clones and leaves some out. In the table there are 250,000 to 300,000 clones, almost 90% of which are singletons. Sequencing was performed on PBMCs. Source of these receptors: a woman younger than 35 in good health and CMV-seronegative.

The rearrangement uses TRBV27 and TRBJ1-4; TRBD1 agrees at 7 bases. Looked up from germline, CDR1 is MNHEY and CDR2 is SMNVEV (reference sequence). This CDR3 is 13 amino acids long. V trimming: 4 bases; J trimming: 7 bases; junction bases outside the gene matches: 3. The CDR3 DNA reads as TGTGCCAGCAGTTGGCAGGGGGGTGAAAAACTGTTTTTT. The encoded protein is CASSWQGGEKLFF.

The rearrangement joins TRBV5-1 to TRBJ1-3; 9 nucleotides line up with TRBD1. The CDR3 sequence is 17 residues long. J was trimmed by 5 bases and V by 4 bases; bases with no gene match: 13. Germline-derived CDR1 and CDR2 are SGHRS and YFSETQ. The CDR3 spells CASSPNPSGTGRNTIYF. The DNA for the CDR3 is TGCGCCAGCAGCCCGAACCCCTCCGGGACAGGGCGAAACACCATATATTTT.

The V call is TRBV19, the J call TRBJ1-2; D gene ambiguous. Germline V gene sequence: CDR1 LNHDA, CDR2 SQIVND (reference sequence). Trimming removed 6 bases at V and 7 bases at J, with 9 bases between. CDR3 length: 11 amino acids. The CDR3 coding sequence is TGTGCCAGTAGCCGAGGGAGTGGCTACACCTTC. It codes for CASSRGSGYTF.

The V gene is TRBV7-3, the J gene TRBJ2-3; TRBD1 agrees at 7 bases. The J segment lost 4 bases and the V segment lost 5 bases, leaving 6 bases of the junction unmatched. Germline V gene lookup returns CDR1 SGHTA and CDR2 FQGTGA. The CDR3 sequence is 14 residues long. The CDR3: CASSQGQAADTQYF. In nucleotides, the CDR3 is TGTGCCAGCAGCCAAGGACAGGCGGCAGATACGCAGTATTTT.

CDR3 DNA: TGTGCCAGTAGTATATCCGACAGCTTAAATGAAAAACTGTTTTTT. It codes for CASSISDSLNEKLFF. This sequence joins TRBV19 and TRBJ1-4; possibly TRBD1 for D (5 bases). The V end lost 2 bases, the J end lost 5 bases, and 12 bases lay between the germline ends. Germline loops: CDR1 LNHDA, CDR2 SQIVND (reference sequence). This CDR3 contains 15 residues. The full variable domain, completed using reference TRBV19 and TRBJ1-4, is DGGITQSPKYLFRKEGQNVTLSCEQNLNHDAMYWYRQDPGQGLRLIYYSQIVNDFQKGDIAEGYSVSREKKESFPLTVTSAQKNPTAFYLCASSISDSLNEKLFFGSGTQLSVL.

The CDR3 is CASSPPGLAGVTDTQYF. The CDR3, as DNA: TGTGCCAGCTCACCACCGGGACTAGCGGGGGTCACAGATACGCAGTATTTT. The chain recombines TRBV18 with TRBJ2-3; TRBD2 matches at 14 bases. Germline V gene sequence: CDR1 KGHSH, CDR2 LQKENI. The CDR3 contains 17 residues. Unmatched junction bases numbered 1, after V lost 0 bases and J lost 2 bases.

The rearrangement links TRBV27 to TRBJ2-7; the match to TRBD1 covers 8 bases. Germline CDR1 reads MNHEY; CDR2 reads SMNVEV (reference sequence). V gave up 2 bases and J gave up 6 bases; unmatched junction bases: 3. The CDR3 is 13 amino acids. The CDR3, as DNA: TGTGCCAGCAGTTTAGCCACAGGGGGCGAGCAGTACGTC. Amino acid sequence: CASSLATGGEQYV.

The V call is TRBV10-3, the J call TRBJ2-6; possible D gene TRBD2, 5 bases. The CDR3 contains 13 residues. Germline CDR1 and CDR2: ENHRY and SYGVKD. Trimming removed 10 bases from V and 2 bases from J, with 9 bases in between. The CDR3 here is CATTGTGANVLTF. The CDR3 DNA is TGTGCCACTACCGGGACTGGGGCCAACGTCCTGACTTTC.

V gene TRBV10-3 combines with J gene TRBJ2-7; TRBD1 matches at 7 bases. J gave up 0 bases and V 4 bases, and 9 bases lay outside the gene matches. Germline-derived CDR1 and CDR2 are ENHRY and SYGVKD. The CDR3 runs 16 residues. The CDR3 region has the DNA TGTGCCATCAGTGTATTCGGACAGGCGGACTCCTACGAGCAGTACTTC. Translating gives CAISVFGQADSYEQYF.

The chain couples TRBV10-2 to TRBJ2-1; TRBD2 agrees at 8 bases. CDR1 is WSHSY, CDR2 SAAADI, per germline. V lost 3 bases and J lost 0; bases outside the gene matches: 4. The CDR3 sequence is 16 residues long. The CDR3 sequence is CASSDSGGDSYNEQFF. In DNA form, the CDR3 reads TGCGCCAGCAGTGATTCCGGGGGGGACTCCTACAATGAGCAGTTCTTC.

This chain's CDR3 is CASSLGHSTLMNTEAFF. CDR3 nucleotides: TGTGCCAGCAGCTTAGGTCACTCCACTTTAATGAACACTGAAGCTTTCTTT. The chain employs TRBV11-2 and TRBJ1-1; D remains ambiguous. Trimming pared 1 base from V and 0 bases from J, leaving 15 bases between. The length of the CDR3 is 17 residues. In germline, CDR1 is SGHAT, CDR2 FQNNGV.

The rearrangement joins TRBV11-2 to TRBJ2-5; 12 bases fit TRBD2. Germline assignment: CDR1 SGHAT and CDR2 FQNNGV. V trimming: 3 bases; J trimming: 5 bases; junction bases outside the gene matches: 7. The CDR3 spans 16 residues. CDR3 sequence reads: CASSFTTSGGGETQYF. The CDR3 coding sequence is TGTGCCAGCAGCTTCACGACTAGCGGGGGAGGTGAGACCCAGTACTTC.

The chain recombines TRBV4-1 with TRBJ2-5; D not resolved. The CDR3 length is 15 residues. The V and J ends lost 1 base and 1 base respectively, with 10 bases between them. From germline, CDR1 is MGHRA and CDR2 YSYEKL. CDR3 in DNA: TGCGCCAGCAGCCAAGTAGTGAGTACCCAAGAGACCCAGTACTTC. Its protein is CASSQVVSTQETQYF.

In its sample, this clone was seen once. The chain combines TRBV6-5 with TRBJ1-1, with D perhaps TRBD1 (6 bases). Trimming stripped 1 base from V and 1 base from J, with 10 bases between. Germline V CDR1 and CDR2: MNHEY, SVGAGI. The CDR3 length is 15 residues. The CDR3 coding sequence is TGTGCCAGCAGTTACTGGACAGACGCGAACACTGAAGCTTTCTTT. This translates into CASSYWTDANTEAFF.

V usage is TRBV27 and J usage is TRBJ2-2, with D possibly being TRBD1 (6 bases). The V and J ends lost 5 bases and 3 bases respectively, with 16 bases between them. The CDR3 contains 16 residues. From germline, CDR1 is MNHEY and CDR2 SMNVEV (reference sequence). The chain's CDR3 is CASSPNGQLDTGELFF. The CDR3 bases are TGTGCCAGCAGTCCGAATGGACAGCTAGACACCGGGGAGCTGTTTTTT.

The V call is TRBV2, the J call TRBJ1-4; D is unclear. CDR3 length equals 13 residues. Germline V CDR1 and CDR2: SNHLY, FYNNEI. V shed 4 bases and J shed 5 bases, with 8 bases lying between them. CDR3 loop: CASSGPRNEKLFF. For the CDR3, the DNA is TGTGCCAGCAGTGGACCGAGGAATGAAAAACTGTTTTTT. The variable domain in full, completed from reference TRBV2 and TRBJ1-4, reads EPEVTQTPSHQVTQMGQEVILRCVPISNHLYFYWYRQILGQKVEFLVSFYNNEISEKSEIFDDQFSVERPDGSNFTLKIRSTKLEDSAMYFCASSGPRNEKLFFGSGTQLSVL.

This clone was observed many times. The gene calls are TRBV7-9 and TRBJ2-7; 7 bases map to TRBD1. Germline assignment: CDR1 SEHNR and CDR2 FQNEAQ (reference sequence). J was trimmed by 2 bases and V by 5 bases; bases with no gene match: 6. This CDR3 spans 14 amino acids. CDR3 region: CASSAPGQPYEQYF. DNA of the CDR3: TGTGCCAGCAGCGCCCCGGGACAGCCCTACGAGCAGTACTTC.

The gene calls are TRBV6-6 and TRBJ1-4; weak D call: TRBD1 (5 bases). The CDR3 has 13 amino acids. The V gene's germline CDR1 is MNHNY and CDR2 SVGAGI (reference sequence). The ends were cut back, 10 bases at V and 1 base at J, with 10 bases in the middle. CDR3 coding DNA: TGTGCCACTATGGGGGGAACTAATGAAAAACTGTTTTTT. Translated: CATMGGTNEKLFF.

V gene TRBV27 combines with J gene TRBJ2-7; 7 positions match TRBD1. J lost 3 bases, V lost 3 bases, and 11 bases had no gene match. Germline V lookup: CDR1 MNHEY, CDR2 SMNVEV (reference sequence). The CDR3 consists of 16 residues. The CDR3 DNA reads TGTGCCAGCAGTTTGGGCCCGCACAGGGGTTTCTACGAGCAGTACTTC. This gives the protein CASSLGPHRGFYEQYF.

The J gene is TRBJ2-5, the V gene TRBV6-6; 10 bases line up with TRBD2. Losses at the gene ends were 6 bases for V and 4 bases for J; bases not matched to a gene: 11. This CDR3 has 16 amino acids. Germline CDR1 and CDR2: MNHNY and SVGAGI (reference sequence). The chain's CDR3 is CASSRAGGPSAETQYF. The CDR3 bases are TGTGCCAGCAGCAGAGCGGGGGGGCCATCCGCAGAGACCCAGTACTTC.

This rearrangement joins TRBV28 to TRBJ2-3, with D hard to call. Trimming removed 1 base at V and 0 bases at J, with 11 bases between. In germline, CDR1 is MDHEN, CDR2 SYDVKM. The CDR3 is 16 residues long. The CDR3 loop is CASSLFLSASTDTQYF. CDR3 DNA sequence: TGTGCCAGCAGTTTATTCTTGAGCGCTAGCACAGATACGCAGTATTTT.

The chain links TRBV5-8 to TRBJ2-1; 8 bases align to TRBD2. Germline assignment: CDR1 SGHTS and CDR2 YDEGEE. This CDR3 contains 16 residues. The junction had 4 bases not matched to a gene; V was cut back by 0 bases and J by 2 bases. The CDR3 is CASSLVAGNTYNEQFF. In DNA, the CDR3 is TGTGCCAGCAGCTTGGTAGCGGGGAACACCTACAATGAGCAGTTCTTC.

With respect to this clone: The sample contains more than one DNA sequence encoding this CDR3. This sequence joins TRBV5-4 and TRBJ1-1; 8 nucleotides match TRBD1. V lost 4 bases, J lost 4 bases, and 3 bases stayed unmatched. Germline V gives CDR1 SGHNT, CDR2 YYREEE (reference sequence). There are 13 residues in the CDR3. The CDR3: CASSITGGTEAFF. In DNA form, the CDR3 reads TGTGCCAGCAGCATCACAGGGGGCACTGAAGCTTTCTTT.

This clone has a single count. This chain uses TRBV10-3 with TRBJ2-7; D perhaps matches TRBD1 (5 bases). Looked up from germline, CDR1 is ENHRY and CDR2 is SYGVKD. V lost 7 bases and J lost 7, with 17 bases in between. The CDR3 spans 13 residues. CDR3 sequence reads: CAINFRQSGEQYF. CDR3 coding DNA: TGTGCCATCAATTTCCGACAGTCTGGGGAGCAGTACTTC.

This rearrangement joins TRBV27 to TRBJ1-1; the match to TRBD1 covers 7 bases. Germline CDR1 and CDR2: MNHEY and SMNVEV (reference sequence). Germline trimming cut 4 bases from V and 10 bases from J; bases unmatched to any gene: 6. This CDR3 is built from 12 residues. CDR3 residues: CASSSTGAGAFF. As DNA, the CDR3 is TGTGCCAGCAGTTCCACAGGGGCGGGAGCTTTCTTT.